A selection of T cell receptor beta chains follows, all from one sample in a study of T cell responses to AZD1222 COVID-19 vaccine. Assay: immunoSEQ multiplex PCR; the TCRdb copy retains only in-frame clones and omits some. This sample has tens of thousands of clones; more than 70% occur once, and the top ten carry 8.7%. The material was peripheral blood, obtained on day 0 of AZD1222 vaccination. The source of these receptors is an adult in good health. CDR3s include the opening cysteine and the closing phenylalanine or tryptophan. D genes are given only for firm matches. Clone size appears in some rows only: once, few, many, or a class for an expanded clone.

clone size: -
V gene: TRBV19
J gene: TRBJ2-1
D gene: TRBD2
CDR3 protein: CASIDLSGDSYNEQFF
CDR3 DNA: TGTGCCAGTATCGATCTTAGCGGGGACTCCTACAATGAGCAGTTCTTC

clone size: -
V gene: TRBV18
J gene: TRBJ2-1
D gene: -
CDR3 protein: CASSPRIQSSYNEQFF
CDR3 DNA: TGTGCCAGCTCACCCCGTATCCAGAGCTCCTACAATGAGCAGTTCTTC

clone size: once
V gene: TRBV7-2
J gene: TRBJ2-7
D gene: -
CDR3 protein: CASSTARSSYEQYF
CDR3 DNA: TGTGCCAGCAGCACTGCTAGGAGCTCCTACGAGCAGTACTTC

clone size: -
V gene: TRBV20-1
J gene: TRBJ1-1
D gene: -
CDR3 protein: CSALGQAEAFF
CDR3 DNA: TGCAGTGCCCTAGGCCAGGCTGAAGCTTTCTTT

clone size: -
V gene: TRBV2
J gene: TRBJ1-1
D gene: TRBD1
CDR3 protein: CASTAMGQGNTEAFF
CDR3 DNA: TGTGCCAGCACCGCGATGGGACAGGGGAACACTGAAGCTTTCTTT

clone size: -
V gene: TRBV6-1
J gene: TRBJ2-3
D gene: TRBD1
CDR3 protein: CASSERTGWTDTQYF
CDR3 DNA: TGTGCCAGCAGTGAACGGACAGGATGGACAGATACGCAGTATTTT

clone size: -
V gene: TRBV10-3
J gene: TRBJ2-2
D gene: -
CDR3 protein: CAISEAVNTGELFF
CDR3 DNA: TGTGCCATCAGTGAGGCAGTGAACACCGGGGAGCTGTTTTTT

clone size: -
V gene: TRBV21-1
J gene: TRBJ2-7
D gene: -
CDR3 protein: CASSKGVLAGAAYEQYF
CDR3 DNA: TGTGCCAGCAGCAAAGGAGTCCTAGCGGGTGCCGCCTACGAGCAGTACTTC

clone size: -
V gene: TRBV2
J gene: TRBJ2-2
D gene: TRBD1
CDR3 protein: CATKTGTGNTGELFF
CDR3 DNA: TGTGCCACCAAAACCGGGACAGGAAACACCGGGGAGCTGTTTTTT

clone size: -
V gene: TRBV6-6
J gene: TRBJ2-6
D gene: -
CDR3 protein: CASSLSGPSGANVLTF
CDR3 DNA: TGTGCCAGCAGCCTTAGTGGCCCCTCTGGGGCCAACGTCCTGACTTTC

clone size: -
V gene: TRBV29-1
J gene: TRBJ2-7
D gene: TRBD2
CDR3 protein: CSAVYGTNYEQYF
CDR3 DNA: TGCAGCGCCGTATACGGGACTAACTACGAGCAGTACTTC

clone size: -
V gene: TRBV28
J gene: TRBJ1-2
D gene: TRBD1
CDR3 protein: CASSLDRGGYGYTF
CDR3 DNA: TGTGCCAGCAGCCTGGACAGGGGTGGCTATGGCTACACCTTC